This T cell receptor beta chain was recovered during a study of blood T cells in healthy people across ages. PBMCs were isolated at a quantity of at least 7 million per sample. Study observations and caveats: Roughly linear declines in TCR beta diversity per million T cells occurred with age. Among long-lived donors, naive CD4+ cells were more numerous and diversity higher than in aged donors.

Germline values: CDR1 SQVTM, CDR2 ANQGSEA. The CDR3 is made up of 14 amino acids. V lost 7 bases, J lost 4 bases, and 10 bases stayed unmatched. This clonotype was detected many times. Its antigen is undetermined. Then a second PCR, running roughly 7 to 11 cycles, was carried out with a sample-barcoded 5' primer and a J-beta primer mix. TCRdb re-called the 5' RACE reads with MiXCR, one entry per CDR3 protein. The sample lists around 2 million distinct CDR3 sequences; around 40% were seen once. The source of this sequence is a human donor in good health. The chain uses TRBV29-1 and TRBJ1-2; 9 bases fit TRBD1. The material sequenced was blood. DNA of the CDR3: TGCAGCGCCAGAGGACAGGGGATGACCTATGGCTACACCTTC. Encoded protein: CSARGQGMTYGYTF.